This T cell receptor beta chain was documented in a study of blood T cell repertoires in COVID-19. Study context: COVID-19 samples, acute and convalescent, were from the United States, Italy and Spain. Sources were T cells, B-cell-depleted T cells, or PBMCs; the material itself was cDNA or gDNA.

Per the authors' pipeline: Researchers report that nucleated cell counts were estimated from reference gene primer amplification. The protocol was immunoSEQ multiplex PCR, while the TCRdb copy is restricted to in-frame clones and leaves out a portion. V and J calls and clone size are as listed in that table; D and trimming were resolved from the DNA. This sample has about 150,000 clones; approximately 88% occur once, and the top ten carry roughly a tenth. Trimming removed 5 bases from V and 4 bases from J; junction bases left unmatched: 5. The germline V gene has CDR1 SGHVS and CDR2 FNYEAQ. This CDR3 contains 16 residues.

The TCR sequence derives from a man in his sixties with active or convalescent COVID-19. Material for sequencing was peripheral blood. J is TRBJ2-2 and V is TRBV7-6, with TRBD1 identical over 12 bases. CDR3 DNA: TGTGCCAGCAGCCTGGGACAGGGGGCGTCCACCGGGGAGCTGTTTTTT. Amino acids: CASSLGQGASTGELFF. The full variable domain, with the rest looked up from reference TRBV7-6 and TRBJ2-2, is GAGVSQSPRYKVTKRGQDVALRCDPISGHVSLYWYRQALGQGPEFLTYFNYEAQQDKSGLPNDRFSAERPEGSISTLTIQRTEQRDSAMYRCASSLGQGASTGELFFGEGSRLTVL.